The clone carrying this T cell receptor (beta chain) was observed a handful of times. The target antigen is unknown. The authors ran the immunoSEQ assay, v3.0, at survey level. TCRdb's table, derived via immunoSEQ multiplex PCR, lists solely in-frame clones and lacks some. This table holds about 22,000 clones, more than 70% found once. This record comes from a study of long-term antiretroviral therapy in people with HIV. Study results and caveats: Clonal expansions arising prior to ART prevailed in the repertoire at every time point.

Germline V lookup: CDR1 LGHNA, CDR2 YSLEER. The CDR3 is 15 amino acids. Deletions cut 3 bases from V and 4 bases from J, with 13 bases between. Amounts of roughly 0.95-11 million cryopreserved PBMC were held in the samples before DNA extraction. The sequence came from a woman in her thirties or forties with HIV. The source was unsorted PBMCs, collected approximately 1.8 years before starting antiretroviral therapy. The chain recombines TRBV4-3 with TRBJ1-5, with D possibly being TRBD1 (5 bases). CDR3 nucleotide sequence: TGCGCCAGCAGCCAGATGAGACAGCCTAATCAGCCCCAGCATTTT. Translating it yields CASSQMRQPNQPQHF.